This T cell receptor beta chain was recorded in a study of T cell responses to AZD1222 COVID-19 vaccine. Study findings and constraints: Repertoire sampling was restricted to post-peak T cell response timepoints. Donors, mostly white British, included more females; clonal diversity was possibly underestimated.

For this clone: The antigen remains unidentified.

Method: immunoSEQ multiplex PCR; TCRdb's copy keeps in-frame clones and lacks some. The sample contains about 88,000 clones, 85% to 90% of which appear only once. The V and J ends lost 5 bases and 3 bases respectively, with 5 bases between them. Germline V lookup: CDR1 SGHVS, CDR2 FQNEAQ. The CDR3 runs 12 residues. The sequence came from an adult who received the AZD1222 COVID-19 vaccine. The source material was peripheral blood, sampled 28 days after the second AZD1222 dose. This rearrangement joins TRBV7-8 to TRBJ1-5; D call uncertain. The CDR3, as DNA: TGTGCCAGCAGCCTGGTCAATCAGCCCCAGCATTTT. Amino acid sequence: CASSLVNQPQHF.